The clone carrying this T cell receptor (beta chain) was seen only once. Losses at the gene ends were 0 bases for V and 6 bases for J; bases not matched to a gene: 4. Germline loops: CDR1 MNHEY, CDR2 SMNVEV (reference sequence). The CDR3 spans 15 residues. Measured with immunoSEQ multiplex PCR; TCRdb has only the in-frame clones, and not every one. This sample has tens of thousands of clones, with approximately 86% found just once. The data are from a study of radiotherapy plus CTLA-4 blockade in lung cancer. Sequencing used peripheral blood, obtained from a patient treated with radiotherapy plus ipilimumab. This sequence joins TRBV27 and TRBJ2-2; 7 bases map to TRBD1. This sequence was found in a human donor with non-small cell lung cancer who had a partial response to radiotherapy plus ipilimumab. As DNA, the CDR3 is TGTGCCAGCAGTTTATCGGGACAGATGCCCGGGGAGCTGTTTTTT. Protein product: CASSLSGQMPGELFF.